A selection of T cell receptor beta chains follows, all from one sample in a study of blood T cell repertoires in COVID-19. The method was immunoSEQ multiplex PCR; TCRdb's version includes in-frame clones alone and lacks a portion of them. The table includes about 220,000 clones, 86% detected once. The sample taken for sequencing was peripheral blood. Receptor source: a woman aged 45-65 years with COVID-19, enrolled during active disease. CDR3s include the opening cysteine and the closing phenylalanine or tryptophan. Fields, in order: V gene, J gene, clone size, D gene, CDR3 protein, CDR3 DNA. The D gene is left open where the match is weak. Where a row states a size, it is once, few, many or the class of an expanded clone; other rows omit it.

v_gene: TRBV15; j_gene: TRBJ1-6; abundance: many; d_gene: -; CDR3aa: CATSRDRVRGYSSPLHF; CDR3nt: TGTGCCACCAGCAGAGATAGAGTCAGGGGTTATAGTTCACCCCTCCACTTT
v_gene: TRBV5-4; j_gene: TRBJ1-2; abundance: -; d_gene: -; CDR3aa: CASSLGHSGVRGYTF; CDR3nt: TGTGCCAGCAGCTTGGGACATTCAGGGGTGAGGGGCTACACCTTC
v_gene: TRBV15; j_gene: TRBJ1-1; abundance: -; d_gene: TRBD1; CDR3aa: CATSRGLGQGDTEAFF; CDR3nt: TGTGCCACCAGCAGAGGATTAGGACAGGGGGACACTGAAGCTTTCTTT
v_gene: TRBV13; j_gene: TRBJ1-1; abundance: -; d_gene: -; CDR3aa: CASSFREGTEAFF; CDR3nt: TGTGCCAGCAGCTTCAGGGAAGGAACTGAAGCTTTCTTT
v_gene: TRBV5-6; j_gene: TRBJ1-1; abundance: -; d_gene: TRBD1; CDR3aa: CASSLPGQGSAEAFF; CDR3nt: TGTGCCAGCAGCCTCCCGGGACAGGGTTCTGCTGAAGCTTTCTTT
v_gene: TRBV5-6; j_gene: TRBJ2-7; abundance: -; d_gene: -; CDR3aa: CASSPPGVYEQYF; CDR3nt: TGTGCCAGCAGCCCCCCGGGGGTGTACGAGCAGTACTTC
v_gene: TRBV12-3/TRBV12-4; j_gene: TRBJ1-2; abundance: -; d_gene: -; CDR3aa: CASSFRTAYGYTF; CDR3nt: TGTGCCAGCAGTTTTCGGACAGCCTATGGCTACACCTTC
v_gene: TRBV6-2/TRBV6-3; j_gene: TRBJ1-1; abundance: -; d_gene: -; CDR3aa: CASSYPNRKAFF; CDR3nt: TGTGCCAGCAGTTACCCCAACAGGAAAGCTTTCTTT
v_gene: TRBV14; j_gene: TRBJ1-4; abundance: -; d_gene: -; CDR3aa: CASSQGQVNEKLFF; CDR3nt: TGTGCCAGCAGCCAAGGGCAGGTTAATGAAAAACTGTTTTTT
v_gene: TRBV6-6; j_gene: TRBJ2-7; abundance: -; d_gene: -; CDR3aa: CASRYTGYEQYF; CDR3nt: TGTGCCAGCAGATACACAGGTTACGAGCAGTACTTC
v_gene: TRBV19; j_gene: TRBJ1-5; abundance: -; d_gene: -; CDR3aa: CASSTRGSVHSNQPQHF; CDR3nt: TGTGCCAGTAGTACCCGGGGATCGGTTCATAGCAATCAGCCCCAGCATTTT
v_gene: TRBV24-1; j_gene: TRBJ1-5; abundance: few; d_gene: -; CDR3aa: CATSDLQVSEPQHF; CDR3nt: TGTGCCACCAGTGATTTGCAAGTTAGTGAGCCCCAGCATTTT
v_gene: TRBV7-8; j_gene: TRBJ1-6; abundance: -; d_gene: -; CDR3aa: CASSSRNSGGSYNSPLHF; CDR3nt: TGTGCCAGCAGCTCGAGGAATTCGGGGGGGTCCTATAATTCACCCCTCCACTTT
v_gene: TRBV18; j_gene: TRBJ1-1; abundance: -; d_gene: -; CDR3aa: CASSPTGTNTEAFF; CDR3nt: TGTGCCAGCTCACCTACAGGTACGAACACTGAAGCTTTCTTT
v_gene: TRBV3-1/TRBV3-2; j_gene: TRBJ1-2; abundance: -; d_gene: -; CDR3aa: CASSPRQNYGYTF; CDR3nt: TGTGCCAGCAGTCCACGACAGAACTATGGCTACACCTTC
v_gene: TRBV19; j_gene: TRBJ2-5; abundance: -; d_gene: TRBD2; CDR3aa: CASSIIPLAGGQETQYF; CDR3nt: TGTGCCAGTAGTATCATTCCACTAGCGGGGGGACAAGAGACCCAGTACTTC
v_gene: TRBV11-3; j_gene: TRBJ1-3; abundance: -; d_gene: -; CDR3aa: CASSLGGVSGNTIYF; CDR3nt: TGTGCCAGCAGCTTGGGAGGGGTCTCTGGAAACACCATATATTTT
v_gene: TRBV5-4; j_gene: TRBJ2-6; abundance: -; d_gene: -; CDR3aa: CASSPTGTGANVLTF; CDR3nt: TGTGCCAGCAGTCCCACAGGGACTGGGGCCAACGTCCTGACTTTC
v_gene: TRBV4-3; j_gene: TRBJ1-2; abundance: -; d_gene: -; CDR3aa: CASSQERGGHGYTF; CDR3nt: TGCGCCAGCAGCCAAGAGAGGGGGGGGCATGGCTACACCTTC
v_gene: TRBV16; j_gene: TRBJ2-3; abundance: -; d_gene: -; CDR3aa: CASSPGAGLGTDTQYF; CDR3nt: TGTGCCAGCAGCCCCGGAGCGGGTTTAGGCACAGATACGCAGTATTTT
v_gene: TRBV15; j_gene: TRBJ2-2; abundance: -; d_gene: TRBD1; CDR3aa: CATSKPGQGGTGELFF; CDR3nt: TGTGCCACCAGCAAACCGGGACAGGGGGGCACCGGGGAGCTGTTTTTT
v_gene: TRBV29-1; j_gene: TRBJ2-1; abundance: -; d_gene: -; CDR3aa: CSVGGFYNEQFF; CDR3nt: TGCAGCGTTGGAGGGTTCTACAATGAGCAGTTCTTC
v_gene: TRBV20-1; j_gene: TRBJ2-7; abundance: -; d_gene: -; CDR3aa: CSAGRVYEQYF; CDR3nt: TGCAGTGCCGGCAGGGTCTACGAGCAGTACTTC
v_gene: TRBV19; j_gene: TRBJ1-4; abundance: -; d_gene: TRBD1; CDR3aa: CASSPTTGTNEKLFF; CDR3nt: TGTGCCAGTAGTCCGACGACAGGGACTAATGAAAAACTGTTTTTT
v_gene: TRBV9; j_gene: TRBJ1-5; abundance: once; d_gene: TRBD1; CDR3aa: CASSVAGGMEPQHF; CDR3nt: TGTGCCAGCAGCGTAGCAGGGGGAATGGAGCCCCAGCATTTT
v_gene: TRBV5-8; j_gene: TRBJ1-1; abundance: -; d_gene: -; CDR3aa: CAYGSGGRNTEAFF; CDR3nt: TGTGCCTACGGGTCGGGAGGGAGGAACACTGAAGCTTTCTTT
v_gene: TRBV19; j_gene: TRBJ1-2; abundance: -; d_gene: -; CDR3aa: CASSIDGGRVGGYTF; CDR3nt: TGTGCCAGTAGTATAGACGGTGGCAGGGTAGGCGGCTACACCTTC
v_gene: TRBV6-1; j_gene: TRBJ1-6; abundance: once; d_gene: -; CDR3aa: CASSEEGNSPLHF; CDR3nt: TGTGCCAGCAGTGAAGAGGGGAATTCACCCCTCCACTTT